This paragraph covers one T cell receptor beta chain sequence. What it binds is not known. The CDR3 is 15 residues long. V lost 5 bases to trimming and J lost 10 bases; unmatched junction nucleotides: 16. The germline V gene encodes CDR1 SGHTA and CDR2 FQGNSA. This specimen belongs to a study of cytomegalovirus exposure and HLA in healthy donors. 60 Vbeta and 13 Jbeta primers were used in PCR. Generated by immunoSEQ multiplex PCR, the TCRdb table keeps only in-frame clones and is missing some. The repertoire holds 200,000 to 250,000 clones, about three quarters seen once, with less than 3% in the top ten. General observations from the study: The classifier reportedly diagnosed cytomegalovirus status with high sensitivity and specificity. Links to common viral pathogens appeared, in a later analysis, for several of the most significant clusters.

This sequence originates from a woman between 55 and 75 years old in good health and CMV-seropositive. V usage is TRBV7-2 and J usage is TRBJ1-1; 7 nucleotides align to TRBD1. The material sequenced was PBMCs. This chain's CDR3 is CASSPSGLRGQVAFF. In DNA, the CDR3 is TGTGCCAGCAGCCCTAGCGGGTTGAGGGGGCAGGTAGCTTTCTTT. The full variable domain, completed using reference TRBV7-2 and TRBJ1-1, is GAGVSQSPSNKVTEKGKDVELRCDPISGHTALYWYRQSLGQGLEFLIYFQGNSAPDKSGLPSDRFSAERTGGSVSTLTIQRTQQEDSAVYLCASSPSGLRGQVAFFGQGTRLTVV.